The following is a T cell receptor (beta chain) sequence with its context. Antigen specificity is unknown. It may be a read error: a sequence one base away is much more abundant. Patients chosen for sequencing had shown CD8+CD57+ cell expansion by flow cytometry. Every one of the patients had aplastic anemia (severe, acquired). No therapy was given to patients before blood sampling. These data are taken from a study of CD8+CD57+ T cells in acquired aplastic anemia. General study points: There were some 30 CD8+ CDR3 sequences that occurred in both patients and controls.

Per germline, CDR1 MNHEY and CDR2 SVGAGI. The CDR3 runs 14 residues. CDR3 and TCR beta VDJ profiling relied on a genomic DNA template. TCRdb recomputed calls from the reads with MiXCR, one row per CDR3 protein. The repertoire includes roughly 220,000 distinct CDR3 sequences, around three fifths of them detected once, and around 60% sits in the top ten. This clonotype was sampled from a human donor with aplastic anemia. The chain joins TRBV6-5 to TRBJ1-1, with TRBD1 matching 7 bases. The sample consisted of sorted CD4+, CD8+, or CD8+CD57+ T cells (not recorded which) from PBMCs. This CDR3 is CASSPGGVATVAFF. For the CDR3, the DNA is TGTGCCAGCAGTCCAGGGGGGGTGGCAACTGTAGCTTTCTTT.